A selection of T cell receptor beta chains follows, all from one sample in a study of control samples from healthy donors and cancer patients. The method was immunoSEQ multiplex PCR; TCRdb's version includes in-frame clones alone and lacks a portion of them. The sample shows more than 95,000 clones, more than 70% of them seen only once. Sample: blood. These receptors came from a woman aged 70 to 79 in good health. The CDR3 runs from the conserved cysteine through the conserved F or W. Each record gives: D gene, clone size, J gene, V gene, CDR3 protein, CDR3 DNA. The D gene is left open where the match is weak. Clone size appears in some rows only: once, few, many, or a class for an expanded clone.

D: TRBD1
size: once
J: TRBJ1-1
V: TRBV10-3
CDR3: CAITGQGASGTEAFF
DNA: TGTGCCATCACCGGACAGGGGGCGTCCGGCACTGAAGCTTTCTTT

D: .
size: .
J: TRBJ2-5
V: TRBV18
CDR3: CASSPSETQYF
DNA: TGTGCCAGCTCACCAAGTGAGACCCAGTACTTC

D: TRBD1
size: .
J: TRBJ2-3
V: TRBV10-3
CDR3: CASGPGTGGGDTQYF
DNA: TGTGCCAGCGGGCCCGGGACAGGGGGGGGAGATACGCAGTATTTT

D: .
size: .
J: TRBJ1-1
V: TRBV5-6
CDR3: CASSYDRDGEAFF
DNA: TGTGCCAGCAGCTATGACCGGGACGGTGAAGCTTTCTTT

D: TRBD1
size: few
J: TRBJ1-3
V: TRBV13
CDR3: CASSQGGPGNTIYF
DNA: TGTGCCAGCAGCCAGGGGGGCCCAGGAAACACCATATATTTT

D: .
size: .
J: TRBJ1-1
V: TRBV14
CDR3: CASSQDRGREWNTEAFF
DNA: TGTGCCAGCAGCCAAGATAGGGGACGGGAATGGAACACTGAAGCTTTCTTT

D: TRBD1
size: few
J: TRBJ1-1
V: TRBV6-5
CDR3: CASRKTGGGEAFF
DNA: TGTGCCAGCAGAAAAACAGGGGGCGGTGAAGCTTTCTTT

D: .
size: .
J: TRBJ2-7
V: TRBV5-1
CDR3: CASSLRGITYEQYF
DNA: TGCGCCAGCAGCCTCCGGGGGATCACCTACGAGCAGTACTTC

D: .
size: .
J: TRBJ2-5
V: TRBV15
CDR3: CATSRGRRETQYF
DNA: TGTGCCACCAGCAGGGGCAGGAGGGAGACCCAGTACTTC

D: .
size: .
J: TRBJ2-1
V: TRBV29-1
CDR3: CSSGLEDEQFF
DNA: TGCAGCTCGGGCCTCGAGGATGAGCAGTTCTTC

D: TRBD2
size: .
J: TRBJ2-3
V: TRBV14
CDR3: CASSPGAGGPDEDTQYF
DNA: TGTGCCAGCAGCCCAGGGGCGGGGGGGCCGGATGAAGATACGCAGTATTTT

D: TRBD2
size: .
J: TRBJ2-5
V: TRBV5-4
CDR3: CASSLHSGKETQYF
DNA: TGTGCCAGCAGCTTACACAGCGGGAAAGAGACCCAGTACTTC

D: .
size: once
J: TRBJ1-6
V: TRBV25-1
CDR3: CASSEGQGSPLHF
DNA: TGTGCCAGCAGTGAGGGACAAGGATCACCCCTCCACTTT

D: .
size: .
J: TRBJ2-3
V: TRBV13
CDR3: CASSSERDTQYF
DNA: TGTGCCAGCAGCTCAGAAAGGGATACGCAGTATTTT

D: .
size: .
J: TRBJ2-5
V: TRBV5-5
CDR3: CASSWDQETQYF
DNA: TGTGCCAGCAGCTGGGACCAAGAGACCCAGTACTTC

D: TRBD1
size: .
J: TRBJ1-3
V: TRBV15
CDR3: CATSRGDRGVSGNTIYF
DNA: TGTGCCACCAGCAGAGGGGACAGGGGCGTCTCTGGAAACACCATATATTTT

D: .
size: .
J: TRBJ2-3
V: TRBV10-3
CDR3: CAISGTHLGADTQYF
DNA: TGTGCCATCAGTGGGACCCATTTAGGGGCCGATACGCAGTATTTT

D: .
size: .
J: TRBJ1-2
V: TRBV25-1
CDR3: CASSESGSLEGYTF
DNA: TGTGCCAGCAGTGAATCGGGCAGTCTAGAGGGCTACACCTTC

D: .
size: .
J: TRBJ1-1
V: TRBV7-9
CDR3: CASSLAQVTNTEAFF
DNA: TGTGCCAGCAGCTTAGCACAGGTGACGAACACTGAAGCTTTCTTT

D: TRBD1
size: .
J: TRBJ1-3
V: TRBV2
CDR3: CASSEGGTGAGNTIYF
DNA: TGTGCCAGCAGTGAAGGTGGGACAGGGGCTGGAAACACCATATATTTT

D: TRBD1
size: few
J: TRBJ1-1
V: TRBV5-4
CDR3: CASSMTGSSEAFF
DNA: TGTGCCAGCAGTATGACAGGGAGCTCTGAAGCTTTCTTT

D: .
size: .
J: TRBJ1-6
V: TRBV11-2
CDR3: CASSQNRDNSPLHF
DNA: TGTGCCAGCAGTCAGAACAGGGATAATTCACCCCTCCACTTT

D: .
size: .
J: TRBJ1-1
V: TRBV19
CDR3: CASSIVGSFNTEAFF
DNA: TGTGCCAGTAGTATAGTGGGCAGCTTTAACACTGAAGCTTTCTTT

D: TRBD2
size: .
J: TRBJ2-3
V: TRBV24-1
CDR3: CATSDWTSGRTDTQYF
DNA: TGTGCCACCAGTGACTGGACTAGCGGGCGCACAGATACGCAGTATTTT

D: .
size: .
J: TRBJ2-3
V: TRBV4-2
CDR3: CASSQELGALTDTQYF
DNA: TGTGCCAGCAGCCAAGAACTAGGCGCTCTCACAGATACGCAGTATTTT

D: .
size: .
J: TRBJ1-1
V: TRBV12-3/TRBV12-4
CDR3: CASSWDLQKAFF
DNA: TGTGCCAGCAGTTGGGACCTTCAAAAGGCTTTCTTT

D: .
size: few
J: TRBJ1-5
V: TRBV19
CDR3: CASSAGRARGHNQPQHF
DNA: TGTGCCAGTAGTGCGGGTAGGGCCAGGGGCCACAATCAGCCCCAGCATTTT

D: .
size: .
J: TRBJ1-1
V: TRBV10-3
CDR3: CAICPGMNTEAFF
DNA: TGTGCCATCTGCCCAGGCATGAACACTGAAGCTTTCTTT

D: .
size: .
J: TRBJ2-2
V: TRBV7-9
CDR3: CASEVGELFF
DNA: TGTGCCAGCGAGGTGGGGGAGCTGTTTTTT

D: TRBD1
size: .
J: TRBJ1-3
V: TRBV18
CDR3: CASSPQGARGNTIYF
DNA: TGTGCCAGCTCACCACAGGGGGCGCGGGGAAACACCATATATTTT

D: .
size: .
J: TRBJ2-3
V: TRBV4-3
CDR3: CASGPHRDSTDTQYF
DNA: TGCGCCAGCGGCCCTCACAGGGACAGCACAGATACGCAGTATTTT

D: .
size: .
J: TRBJ1-2
V: TRBV5-6
CDR3: CASSFPGANYGYTF
DNA: TGTGCCAGCAGCTTCCCGGGGGCCAACTATGGCTACACCTTC

D: .
size: .
J: TRBJ1-4
V: TRBV5-5
CDR3: CASSAPPGGTNEKLFF
DNA: TGTGCCAGCAGCGCCCCGCCGGGGGGAACTAATGAAAAACTGTTTTTT

D: .
size: .
J: TRBJ1-5
V: TRBV7-9
CDR3: CASSQGTGSNQPQHF
DNA: TGTGCCAGCAGCCAGGGAACGGGAAGCAATCAGCCCCAGCATTTT

D: .
size: few
J: TRBJ2-5
V: TRBV7-8
CDR3: CASSWKPRTDQETQYF
DNA: TGTGCCAGCAGCTGGAAACCTCGGACAGATCAAGAGACCCAGTACTTC

D: .
size: few
J: TRBJ2-7
V: TRBV4-1
CDR3: CASSQDPFLEQYF
DNA: TGCGCCAGCAGCCAAGATCCGTTCCTGGAGCAGTACTTC

D: TRBD1
size: .
J: TRBJ2-7
V: TRBV7-9
CDR3: CASSSGQGISYEQYF
DNA: TGTGCCAGCAGCTCGGGACAGGGGATATCCTACGAGCAGTACTTC

D: TRBD1
size: .
J: TRBJ1-2
V: TRBV5-8
CDR3: CASSLQGQGNYGYTF
DNA: TGTGCCAGCAGCCTCCAAGGACAGGGGAACTATGGCTACACCTTC

D: .
size: .
J: TRBJ2-3
V: TRBV19
CDR3: CASSIQNFPDTQYF
DNA: TGTGCCAGTAGTATACAAAATTTCCCAGATACGCAGTATTTT

D: .
size: .
J: TRBJ1-4
V: TRBV29-1
CDR3: CSVVLEPEKLFF
DNA: TGCAGCGTTGTACTGGAGCCTGAAAAACTGTTTTTT

D: .
size: .
J: TRBJ2-5
V: TRBV2
CDR3: CASSQVPYQETQYF
DNA: TGTGCCAGCAGCCAAGTCCCGTACCAAGAGACCCAGTACTTC

D: .
size: .
J: TRBJ1-2
V: TRBV9
CDR3: CASSVDARGGGYGYTF
DNA: TGTGCCAGCAGCGTAGACGCTCGGGGAGGGGGCTATGGCTACACCTTC

D: .
size: .
J: TRBJ2-5
V: TRBV12-2
CDR3: CASRLARTGEQETQYF
DNA: TGTGCAAGTCGCTTAGCGAGGACAGGGGAACAAGAGACCCAGTACTTC

D: .
size: .
J: TRBJ2-1
V: TRBV27
CDR3: CASSLGSSYNEQFF
DNA: TGTGCCAGCAGTTTAGGCAGCTCCTACAATGAGCAGTTCTTC

D: TRBD1
size: .
J: TRBJ1-6
V: TRBV3-1/TRBV3-2
CDR3: CASSQTGGRSPLHF
DNA: TGTGCCAGCAGCCAGACAGGGGGCCGGTCACCCCTCCACTTT

D: TRBD2
size: .
J: TRBJ2-7
V: TRBV4-1
CDR3: CASSQEERGSLYEQYF
DNA: TGCGCCAGCAGCCAAGAAGAGCGGGGGTCACTCTACGAGCAGTACTTC

D: TRBD2
size: .
J: TRBJ2-1
V: TRBV4-2
CDR3: CASSPVVAGGSYNEQFF
DNA: TGTGCCAGCAGCCCGGTTGTAGCGGGGGGATCCTACAATGAGCAGTTCTTC

D: .
size: .
J: TRBJ1-5
V: TRBV5-8
CDR3: CASSLSGDQPQHF
DNA: TGTGCCAGCAGCTTGAGTGGGGATCAGCCCCAGCATTTT

D: .
size: .
J: TRBJ1-1
V: TRBV11-2
CDR3: CASSPDWGSTEAFF
DNA: TGTGCCAGCAGCCCTGACTGGGGGAGCACTGAAGCTTTCTTT

D: .
size: .
J: TRBJ1-6
V: TRBV4-1
CDR3: CASSQEAVRGVPLHF
DNA: TGCGCCAGCAGCCAAGAAGCTGTTAGAGGGGTGCCCCTCCACTTT

D: .
size: .
J: TRBJ1-5
V: TRBV19
CDR3: CASSPSWGYSNQPQHF
DNA: TGTGCCAGTAGTCCGTCCTGGGGGTATAGCAATCAGCCCCAGCATTTT

D: TRBD1
size: .
J: TRBJ1-4
V: TRBV5-1
CDR3: CASSTDRDVLFF
DNA: TGCGCCAGCAGCACAGACAGGGACGTTCTGTTTTTT

D: TRBD1
size: .
J: TRBJ1-6
V: TRBV27
CDR3: CASSQDRGVNSPLHF
DNA: TGTGCCAGCAGCCAAGACAGGGGGGTGAATTCACCCCTCCACTTT

D: .
size: few
J: TRBJ1-2
V: TRBV7-9
CDR3: CASSPRGAGNGYTF
DNA: TGTGCCAGCAGCCCGAGGGGGGCTGGGAATGGCTACACCTTC

D: TRBD2
size: few
J: TRBJ2-1
V: TRBV7-8
CDR3: CASTGPTSSAYNEQFF
DNA: TGTGCCAGCACTGGTCCGACTAGCTCTGCCTACAATGAGCAGTTCTTC

D: .
size: .
J: TRBJ2-5
V: TRBV9
CDR3: CASSTFNQETQYF
DNA: TGTGCCAGCAGCACCTTCAACCAAGAGACCCAGTACTTC

D: .
size: .
J: TRBJ1-3
V: TRBV5-1
CDR3: CASSPEGSGNTIYF
DNA: TGCGCCAGCAGCCCGGAGGGATCAGGAAACACCATATATTTT

D: .
size: few
J: TRBJ2-5
V: TRBV24-1
CDR3: CATSPPGDRGTQYF
DNA: TGTGCCACCAGTCCCCCAGGGGATCGGGGGACCCAGTACTTC

D: .
size: .
J: TRBJ1-5
V: TRBV5-6
CDR3: CASSLGGFNQPQHF
DNA: TGTGCCAGCAGCTTGGGAGGGTTCAATCAGCCCCAGCATTTT

D: TRBD1
size: .
J: TRBJ1-1
V: TRBV6-5
CDR3: CASSTGAGEAFF
DNA: TGTGCCAGCAGTACAGGGGCAGGTGAAGCTTTCTTT